This record covers a single T cell receptor beta chain. These data are taken from a study of T cells in Graves' hyperthyroidism and ophthalmopathy. Researchers amplified the TCR beta CDR3 regions from RNA transcripts. The HTBI set primed first-round TCR CDR3 RT-PCR. TCRdb reprocessed the multiplex PCR reads via MiXCR and lists one record per CDR3 protein. This table holds some 770,000 distinct CDR3 sequences, about a sixth found once. Trimming stripped 0 bases from V and 1 base from J, with 7 bases between. Germline loops: CDR1 LNHNV, CDR2 YYDKDF (reference sequence). The CDR3 contains 15 residues. Lactation, pregnancy, other autoimmune disease or uncontrolled infection excluded patients.

The material sequenced was blood. The sequence came from a man aged 18 to 30 with Graves' hyperthyroidism. This chain connects TRBV15 to TRBJ1-5; D not certain. DNA for the CDR3: TGTGCCACCAGCAGAGATCAGTTGAGCAATCAGCCCCAGCATTTT. As protein: CATSRDQLSNQPQHF.